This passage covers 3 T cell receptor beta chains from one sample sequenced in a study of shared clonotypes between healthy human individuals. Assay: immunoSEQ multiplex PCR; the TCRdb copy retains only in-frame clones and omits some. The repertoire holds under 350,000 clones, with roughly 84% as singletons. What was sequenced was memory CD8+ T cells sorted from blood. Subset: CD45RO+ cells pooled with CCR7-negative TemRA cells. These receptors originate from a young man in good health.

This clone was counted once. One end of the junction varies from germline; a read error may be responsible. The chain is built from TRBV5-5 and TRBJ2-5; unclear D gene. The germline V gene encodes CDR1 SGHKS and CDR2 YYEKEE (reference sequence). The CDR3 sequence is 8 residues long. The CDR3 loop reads CASSLRHF. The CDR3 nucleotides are TGTGCCAGCAGCTTGAGGCACTTC.

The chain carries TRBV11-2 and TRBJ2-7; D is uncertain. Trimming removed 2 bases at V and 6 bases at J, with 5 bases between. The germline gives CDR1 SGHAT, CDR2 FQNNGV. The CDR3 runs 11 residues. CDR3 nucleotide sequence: TGTGCCAGCAGCTTAATGGCCGAGCAGTACTTC. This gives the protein CASSLMAEQYF.

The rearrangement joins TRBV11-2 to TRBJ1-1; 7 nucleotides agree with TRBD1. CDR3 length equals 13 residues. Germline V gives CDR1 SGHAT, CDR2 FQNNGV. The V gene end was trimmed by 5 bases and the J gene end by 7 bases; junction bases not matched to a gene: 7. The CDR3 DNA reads TGTGCCAGCAGCACCGGGACAGCCTATGAAGCTTTCTTT. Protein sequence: CASSTGTAYEAFF.